This is a list of T cell receptor beta chains from one sample in a study of regulatory T cells in long-lasting Graves disease. TCRdb used MiXCR to reprocess the multiplex PCR reads, holding one entry per CDR3 protein. The sample consists of over 650,000 distinct CDR3 sequences, about 32% of them appearing once. The specimen was peripheral blood mononuclear cells (PBMCs), collected when the disease was refractory, from a patient treated with antithyroid drugs. These TCRs come from a female donor with Graves disease. The CDR3 runs from the conserved cysteine through the conserved F or W. Each record gives: J gene, V gene, clone size, D gene, CDR3 protein, CDR3 DNA. A D gene is named only where the DNA matches it firmly. Where a row states a size, it is once, few, many or the class of an expanded clone; other rows omit it.

TRBJ2-5 | TRBV19 | few | TRBD2 | CASSMAGGQETQYF | TGTGCCAGTAGTATGGCGGGAGGGCAAGAGACCCAGTACTTC
TRBJ1-1 | TRBV11-3 | NA | TRBD1 | CASSCSTGVNTEAFF | TGTGCCAGCAGCTGTTCGACAGGGGTTAACACTGAAGCTTTCTTT
TRBJ1-1 | TRBV19 | NA | NA | CASSAVALRNTEAFF | TGTGCCAGTAGTGCTGTAGCTTTGCGGAACACTGAAGCTTTCTTT
TRBJ2-7 | TRBV4-1 | NA | NA | CASSQNRGANYEQYF | TGCGCCAGCAGCCAGAATCGGGGGGCGAACTACGAGCAGTACTTC
TRBJ1-1 | TRBV29-1 | NA | NA | CSAGPMQAFF | TGCAGCGCCGGACCGATGCAAGCTTTCTTT
TRBJ1-5 | TRBV6-1 | NA | NA | CASSEYPRSGGNQPQHF | TGTGCCAGCAGTGAATATCCCCGGTCGGGGGGCAATCAGCCCCAGCATTTT
TRBJ2-7 | TRBV27 | few | TRBD1 | CASRPRTGDSYEQYF | TGTGCCAGCAGACCTCGGACAGGAGACTCCTACGAGCAGTACTTC
TRBJ2-3 | TRBV11-3 | NA | NA | CASSLAEDTQYF | TGTGCCAGCAGCTTAGCGGAAGATACGCAGTATTTT
TRBJ2-2 | TRBV12-3/TRBV12-4 | NA | TRBD2 | CASKLAGGRTGELFF | TGTGCCAGCAAACTAGCGGGAGGACGGACCGGGGAGCTGTTTTTT
TRBJ2-4 | TRBV5-1 | NA | TRBD1 | CASSFDRDGAKNIQYF | TGCGCCAGCAGCTTTGACAGGGATGGGGCCAAAAACATTCAGTACTTC
TRBJ1-5 | TRBV2 | many | TRBD1 | CASSGDRGEWQPQHF | TGTGCCAGCAGCGGGGACAGGGGGGAATGGCAGCCCCAGCATTTT
TRBJ1-2 | TRBV18 | NA | NA | CASSLKTDNYGYTF | TGTGCCAGCTCACTCAAGACAGATAACTATGGCTACACCTTC
TRBJ1-1 | TRBV20-1 | NA | NA | CSASGDTEAFF | TGCAGTGCTTCCGGGGACACTGAAGCTTTCTTT
TRBJ1-2 | TRBV6-5 | once | NA | CASSSETGYYGYTF | TGTGCCAGCAGTTCAGAGACAGGCTACTATGGCTACACCTTC
TRBJ2-7 | TRBV27 | NA | NA | CASSLTRGRGKVF | TGTGCCAGCAGTTTAACAAGGGGGAGAGGCAAAGTGTTC
TRBJ2-2 | TRBV5-1 | NA | TRBD2 | CASSELLAGVSGELFF | TGCGCCAGCAGCGAGCTACTAGCGGGAGTCTCCGGGGAGCTGTTTTTT
TRBJ1-5 | TRBV2 | NA | NA | CASSPASYNQPQHF | TGTGCCAGCAGCCCCGCGTCTTACAATCAGCCCCAGCATTTT
TRBJ1-2 | TRBV30 | NA | NA | CAWTLQAGYTF | TGTGCCTGGACGCTCCAGGCTGGCTACACCTTC
TRBJ1-1 | TRBV7-9 | many | NA | CASSFGTEAFF | TGTGCCAGCAGCTTTGGCACTGAAGCTTTCTTT
TRBJ2-1 | TRBV27 | NA | NA | CASSLVQGGNGAPYNEQFF | TGTGCCAGCAGTTTAGTACAGGGAGGCAACGGGGCCCCATACAATGAGCAGTTCTTC
TRBJ1-2 | TRBV6-5 | NA | NA | CASSYVPFYGYTF | TGTGCCAGCAGTTACGTCCCTTTCTATGGCTACACCTTC
TRBJ2-7 | TRBV9 | few | NA | CASSVDGGSSYEQYF | TGTGCCAGCAGCGTAGACGGGGGTTCCTCCTACGAGCAGTACTTC
TRBJ1-2 | TRBV28 | many | TRBD1 | CASSPMAGGHGYTF | TGTGCCAGCAGTCCTATGGCAGGGGGGCATGGCTACACCTTC